Listed here are 20 T cell receptor beta chains from one sample, sequenced in a study of cytomegalovirus exposure and HLA in healthy donors. Primers included in the PCR were 60 Vbeta and 13 Jbeta primers. Clones were read by immunoSEQ multiplex PCR, and TCRdb kept only the in-frame ones, dropping some. The sample has fewer than 350,000 clones, roughly 90% seen once; the top ten hold more than 2%. The sample comprised PBMCs. All receptors come from a young woman in good health and CMV-seronegative.

The chain's CDR3 is CASSPSRDNMNTEAFF. CDR3 DNA sequence: TGTGCCAGCTCACCATCTAGAGATAACATGAACACTGAAGCTTTCTTT. The rearrangement links TRBV18 to TRBJ1-1, with D unresolved. V was cut by 2 bases and J by 0 bases, with 13 bases left in between. This CDR3 comprises 16 residues. In germline, CDR1 is KGHSH, CDR2 LQKENI.

The chain uses TRBV4-1 and TRBJ1-3; a possible D gene is TRBD1 (5 bases). The CDR3 loop spans 18 amino acids. The germline V gene has CDR1 MGHRA and CDR2 YSYEKL. Trimming left V 0 bases short and J 0 bases short, with 15 bases between. Written as DNA, the CDR3 is TGCGCCAGCAGCCAAGAAGGCGGCAGGGCGAGCTCTGGAAACACCATATATTTT. Protein product: CASSQEGGRASSGNTIYF.

V usage is TRBV5-1 and J usage is TRBJ1-1, with 9 positions matching TRBD1. This CDR3 is 15 amino acids long. V dropped 5 bases and J dropped 5; count of bases not matched to a gene: 10. The germline gives CDR1 SGHRS, CDR2 YFSETQ. The CDR3 DNA follows: TGCGCCAGCAGTTACGAAGGGACAGGGTTTACTGAAGCTTTCTTT. Amino acids: CASSYEGTGFTEAFF.

This rearrangement joins TRBV29-1 to TRBJ2-2, with D maybe TRBD2 (6 bases). Germline values: CDR1 SQVTM, CDR2 ANQGSEA. The length of the CDR3 is 17 residues. The germline V and J ends were trimmed by 0 bases and 7 bases, with 21 bases remaining between them. The DNA of the CDR3 is TGCAGCGTTGAAGATCGGGGGACGAAGGGGTCTGTCGGGGAGCTGTTTTTT. Protein: CSVEDRGTKGSVGELFF.

J is TRBJ1-2 and V is TRBV19; D may be TRBD1 (6 bases). This CDR3 is built from 14 residues. Per germline, CDR1 LNHDA and CDR2 SQIVND (reference sequence). V shed 6 bases and J shed 6 bases, with 17 bases lying between them. The CDR3: CASRVRDIPHGYTF. The CDR3 nucleotides are TGTGCCAGTAGGGTCCGGGACATACCCCATGGCTACACCTTC.

In regard to this clone: This same CDR3 is encoded by further DNA sequences in the sample. This rearrangement joins TRBV6-5 to TRBJ1-3, with 7 bases fitting TRBD1. The V gene end was trimmed by 5 bases and the J gene end by 8 bases; junction bases not matched to a gene: 6. The length of the CDR3 is 13 residues. Germline CDR1 reads MNHEY; CDR2 reads SVGAGI. The CDR3 sequence is CASSKTGYYTIYF. The DNA for the CDR3 is TGTGCCAGCAGTAAGACAGGGTATTACACCATATATTTT.

This rearrangement joins TRBV6-5 to TRBJ1-1; D gene unclear. The CDR3 is made up of 12 amino acids. Trimming removed 6 bases from V and 2 bases from J, with 7 bases in between. The germline V gene has CDR1 MNHEY and CDR2 SVGAGI. The CDR3 loop is CASSSGNTEAFF. The CDR3 region has the DNA TGTGCCAGCAGCTCAGGAAACACTGAAGCTTTCTTT.

The V and J genes are TRBV2 and TRBJ1-6; D ambiguous. Germline V lookup: CDR1 SNHLY, CDR2 FYNNEI. With 4 bases removed from V and 7 bases from J, the gap between germline ends came to 5 bases. The CDR3 length is 12 residues. CDR3 DNA sequence: TGTGCCAGCAGTGGCCAGAATTCACCCCTCCACTTT. Residues: CASSGQNSPLHF. Variable domain in full (rest from reference TRBV2 and TRBJ1-6): EPEVTQTPSHQVTQMGQEVILRCVPISNHLYFYWYRQILGQKVEFLVSFYNNEISEKSEIFDDQFSVERPDGSNFTLKIRSTKLEDSAMYFCASSGQNSPLHFGNGTRLTVT.

The CDR3 loop reads CASSESPGGTPAGELFF. The DNA for the CDR3 is TGTGCCAGCAGTGAATCTCCTGGGGGGACGCCGGCCGGGGAGCTGTTTTTT. The chain recombines TRBV25-1 with TRBJ2-2; TRBD2 is a possible D gene (6 bases). The V gene lost 1 base and the J gene lost 6 bases, with 18 bases spanning the gap. The germline V gene encodes CDR1 MGHDK and CDR2 SYGVNS. The CDR3 consists of 17 residues.

The V call is TRBV2, the J call TRBJ1-1; TRBD1 is a possible D gene (5 bases). The CDR3 has 13 residues. Trimming removed 7 bases at V and 7 bases at J, with 16 bases between. Germline CDR1 and CDR2: SNHLY and FYNNEI. The CDR3 spells CASTQGNIGEAFF. The CDR3 DNA follows: TGTGCCAGCACCCAGGGAAATATAGGTGAAGCTTTCTTT.

The genes are TRBV25-1 and TRBJ1-4; tentatively, D is TRBD1 (6 bases). Trimming stripped 7 bases from V and 8 bases from J, with 14 bases between. The germline CDR1 and CDR2 sequences are MGHDK and SYGVNS. This CDR3 spans 13 amino acids. The CDR3 sequence is CASMPDSEEKLFF. The CDR3 DNA sequence: TGTGCCAGCATGCCGGACAGTGAAGAAAAACTGTTTTTT.

This clone has a single count. V usage is TRBV6-5 and J usage is TRBJ2-1; 7 bases line up with TRBD1. CDR3 length: 15 amino acids. Looked up from germline, CDR1 is MNHEY and CDR2 is SVGAGI. The J segment lost 0 bases and the V segment lost 6 bases, leaving 5 bases of the junction unmatched. The CDR3 bases are TGTGCCAGCAGCCGACAGGGAAGCTCCTACAATGAGCAGTTCTTC. Protein sequence: CASSRQGSSYNEQFF.

V is TRBV2 and J is TRBJ2-3; D may be TRBD2 (5 bases). Looked up from germline, CDR1 is SNHLY and CDR2 is FYNNEI. The CDR3 runs 15 residues. The germline V and J ends were trimmed by 2 bases and 3 bases, with 12 bases remaining between them. CDR3 nucleotide sequence: TGTGCCAGCAGTGAAATGGCGGGCGGTACAGATACGCAGTATTTT. It translates to CASSEMAGGTDTQYF.

The V and J genes are TRBV10-1 and TRBJ2-2; TRBD2 is a possible D gene (6 bases). The CDR3 extends over 15 amino acids. In germline, CDR1 is WNHNN, CDR2 SYGVQD (reference sequence). V lost 6 bases, J lost 0 bases, and 11 bases lay in between. CDR3 in amino acids: CASSSGTSNTGELFF. CDR3 DNA: TGCGCCAGCAGCTCGGGGACTTCGAACACCGGGGAGCTGTTTTTT.

This sequence joins TRBV7-3 and TRBJ1-3; 8 nucleotides agree with TRBD1. The CDR3 length is 15 residues. Germline values: CDR1 SGHTA, CDR2 FQGTGA. Germline trimming cut 5 bases from V and 0 bases from J; bases unmatched to any gene: 3. CDR3 coding DNA: TGTGCCAGCAGCCAGGGACAGGCCTCTGGAAACACCATATATTTT. This codes for CASSQGQASGNTIYF.

The rearrangement uses TRBV9 and TRBJ2-3, with a tentative D call TRBD1 (6 bases). The V end lost 3 bases, the J end lost 3 bases, and 20 bases lay between the germline ends. Germline V gives CDR1 SGDLS, CDR2 YYNGEE. This CDR3 has 17 amino acids. For the CDR3, the DNA is TGTGCCAGCAGCGCAGGACCAGGGGAGACCCCAACAGATACGCAGTATTTT. Translation gives CASSAGPGETPTDTQYF.

The rearrangement joins TRBV15 to TRBJ2-5; D may be TRBD1 (5 bases). Trimming cost V 0 bases and J 6 bases, with 23 bases left between them. The germline V gene has CDR1 LNHNV and CDR2 YYDKDF (reference sequence). The CDR3 sequence is 18 residues long. The DNA for the CDR3 is TGTGCCACCAGCAGAGAAATGGCAGGGCTTGGTCCCTGGAAGACCCAGTACTTC. Its protein is CATSREMAGLGPWKTQYF.

This rearrangement joins TRBV7-3 to TRBJ2-3, with 9 positions matching TRBD2. With 1 base clipped from V and 2 bases from J, the junction kept 4 bases outside the gene matches. This CDR3 is built from 16 residues. From germline, CDR1 is SGHTA and CDR2 FQGTGA. CDR3: CASSLNGGGATDTQYF. In nucleotides, the CDR3 is TGTGCCAGCAGCTTAAATGGCGGGGGGGCCACAGATACGCAGTATTTT. Full variable domain (remainder filled in from reference TRBV7-3 and TRBJ2-3): GAGVSQTPSNKVTEKGKYVELRCDPISGHTALYWYRQSLGQGPEFLIYFQGTGAADDSGLPNDRFFAVRPEGSVSTLKIQRTERGDSAVYLCASSLNGGGATDTQYFGPGTRLTVL.

This clone occurred a few times. This sequence joins TRBV18 and TRBJ1-4; TRBD1 aligns across 10 bases. CDR1 and CDR2 from the germline V gene are KGHSH and LQKENI. Unmatched junction bases numbered 5, after V lost 4 bases and J lost 6 bases. The CDR3 length is 15 residues. In DNA, the CDR3 is TGTGCCAGCTCACTCTCCGGGACAGGGGATGAAAAACTGTTTTTT. Translated: CASSLSGTGDEKLFF.

This chain links TRBV2 with TRBJ2-3, with 10 bases lining up with TRBD2. V was pared by 6 bases and J by 6 bases, with 9 bases of the junction left unmatched. Germline lookup yields CDR1 SNHLY and CDR2 FYNNEI. CDR3 length: 15 residues. The CDR3 loop is CASRSLAGAPDTQYF. The CDR3 DNA reads TGTGCCAGCAGGTCTCTAGCGGGGGCGCCGGATACGCAGTATTTT.